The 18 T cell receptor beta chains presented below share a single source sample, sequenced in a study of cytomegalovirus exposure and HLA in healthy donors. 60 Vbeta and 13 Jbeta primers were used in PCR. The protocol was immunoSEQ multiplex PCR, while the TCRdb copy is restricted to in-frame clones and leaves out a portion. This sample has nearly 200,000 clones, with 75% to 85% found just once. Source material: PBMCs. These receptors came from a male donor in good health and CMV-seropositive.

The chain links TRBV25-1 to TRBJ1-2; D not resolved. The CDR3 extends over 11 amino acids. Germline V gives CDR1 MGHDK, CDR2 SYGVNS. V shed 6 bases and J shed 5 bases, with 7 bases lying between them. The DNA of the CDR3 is TGTGCCAGCAGAAGAGGATATGGCTACACCTTC. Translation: CASRRGYGYTF.

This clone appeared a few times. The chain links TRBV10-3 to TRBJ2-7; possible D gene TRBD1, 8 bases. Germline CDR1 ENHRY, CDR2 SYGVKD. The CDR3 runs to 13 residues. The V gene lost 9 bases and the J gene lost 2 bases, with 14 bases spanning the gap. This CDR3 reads CAIQGGGPYEQYF. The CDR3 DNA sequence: TGTGCCATACAGGGGGGGGGCCCCTACGAGCAGTACTTC.

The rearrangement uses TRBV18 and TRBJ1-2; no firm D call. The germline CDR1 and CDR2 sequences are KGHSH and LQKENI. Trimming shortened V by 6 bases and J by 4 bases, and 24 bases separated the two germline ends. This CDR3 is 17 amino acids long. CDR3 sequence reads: CASSPERRPSYGYGYTF. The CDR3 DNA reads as TGTGCCAGCTCCCCAGAGCGGAGGCCGTCCTATGGCTATGGCTACACCTTC.

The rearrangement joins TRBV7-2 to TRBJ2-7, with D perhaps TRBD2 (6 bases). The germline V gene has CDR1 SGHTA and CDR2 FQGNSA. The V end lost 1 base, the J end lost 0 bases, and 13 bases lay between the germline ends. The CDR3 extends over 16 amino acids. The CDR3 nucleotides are TGTGCCAGCAGCTTAGTAGGAGCGGGTAGCTCCTACGAGCAGTACTTC. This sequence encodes CASSLVGAGSSYEQYF. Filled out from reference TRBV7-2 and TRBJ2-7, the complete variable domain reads GAGVSQSPSNKVTEKGKDVELRCDPISGHTALYWYRQSLGQGLEFLIYFQGNSAPDKSGLPSDRFSAERTGGSVSTLTIQRTQQEDSAVYLCASSLVGAGSSYEQYFGPGTRLTVT.

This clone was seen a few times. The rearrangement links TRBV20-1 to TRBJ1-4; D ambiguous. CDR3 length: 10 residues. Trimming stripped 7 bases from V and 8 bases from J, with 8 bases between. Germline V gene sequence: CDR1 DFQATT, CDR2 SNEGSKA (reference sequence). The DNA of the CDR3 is TGCAGTGGCCTACAGGAAAAACTGTTTTTT. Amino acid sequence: CSGLQEKLFF.

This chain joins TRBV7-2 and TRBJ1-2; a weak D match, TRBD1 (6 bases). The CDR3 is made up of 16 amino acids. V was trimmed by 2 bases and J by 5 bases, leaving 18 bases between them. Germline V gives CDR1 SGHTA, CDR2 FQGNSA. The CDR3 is CASSLITLGGMYGYTF. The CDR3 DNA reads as TGTGCCAGCAGCTTAATTACTTTAGGGGGAATGTATGGCTACACCTTC.

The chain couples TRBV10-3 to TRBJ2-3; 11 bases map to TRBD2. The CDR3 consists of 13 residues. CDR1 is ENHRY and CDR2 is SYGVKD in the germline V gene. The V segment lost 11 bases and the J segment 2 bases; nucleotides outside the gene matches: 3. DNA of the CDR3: TGTGCCGTTAGCGGGAGGGTCACAGATACGCAGTATTTT. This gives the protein CAVSGRVTDTQYF.

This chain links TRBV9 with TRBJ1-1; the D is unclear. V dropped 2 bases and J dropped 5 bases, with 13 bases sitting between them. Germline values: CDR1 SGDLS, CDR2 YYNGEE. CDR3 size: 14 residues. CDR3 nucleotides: TGTGCCAGCAGCGTCCTCGGAAGGGAGACTGAAGCTTTCTTT. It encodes CASSVLGRETEAFF. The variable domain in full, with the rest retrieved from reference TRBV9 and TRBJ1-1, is DSGVTQTPKHLITATGQRVTLRCSPRSGDLSVYWYQQSLDQGLQFLIQYYNGEERAKGNILERFSAQQFPDLHSELNLSSLELGDSALYFCASSVLGRETEAFFGQGTRLTVV.

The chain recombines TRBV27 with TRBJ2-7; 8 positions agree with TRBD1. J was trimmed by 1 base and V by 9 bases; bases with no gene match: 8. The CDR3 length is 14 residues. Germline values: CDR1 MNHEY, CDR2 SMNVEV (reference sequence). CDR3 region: CASWRDRTSYEQYF. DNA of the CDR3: TGTGCCAGTTGGAGGGACAGGACATCCTACGAGCAGTACTTC.

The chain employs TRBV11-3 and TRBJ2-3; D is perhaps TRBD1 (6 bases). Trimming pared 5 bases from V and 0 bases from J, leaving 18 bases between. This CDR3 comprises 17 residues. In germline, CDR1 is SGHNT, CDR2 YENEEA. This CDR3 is CASSPRSTGRSTDTQYF. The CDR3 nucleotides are TGTGCCAGCAGCCCACGCTCGACAGGCCGTAGCACAGATACGCAGTATTTT.

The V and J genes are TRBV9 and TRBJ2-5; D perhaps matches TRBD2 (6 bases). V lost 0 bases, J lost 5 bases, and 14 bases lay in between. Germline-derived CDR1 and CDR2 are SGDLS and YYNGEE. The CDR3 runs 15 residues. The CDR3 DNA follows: TGTGCCAGCAGCGTAGTTCCGGGAGAGAGGGAGACCCAGTACTTC. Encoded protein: CASSVVPGERETQYF.

The chain's CDR3 is CASSTSGAYNEQFF. DNA for the CDR3: TGTGCCAGCTCCACTAGCGGGGCCTACAATGAGCAGTTCTTC. This chain uses TRBV28 with TRBJ2-1, with 10 bases matching TRBD2. V dropped 8 bases and J dropped 2; count of bases not matched to a gene: 3. CDR1 is MDHEN, CDR2 SYDVKM, per germline. This CDR3 spans 14 amino acids.

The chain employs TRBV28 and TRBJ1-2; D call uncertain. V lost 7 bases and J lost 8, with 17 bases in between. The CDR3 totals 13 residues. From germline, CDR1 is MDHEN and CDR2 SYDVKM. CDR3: CASTLRGMTGYTF. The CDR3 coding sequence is TGTGCCAGCACCCTCCGAGGGATGACGGGCTACACCTTC.

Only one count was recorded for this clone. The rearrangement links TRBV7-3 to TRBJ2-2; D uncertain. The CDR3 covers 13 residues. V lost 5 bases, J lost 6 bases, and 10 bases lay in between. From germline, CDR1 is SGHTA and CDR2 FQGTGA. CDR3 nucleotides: TGTGCCAGCAGCCTAGGTACTCCCGGGGAGCTGTTTTTT. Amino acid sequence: CASSLGTPGELFF.

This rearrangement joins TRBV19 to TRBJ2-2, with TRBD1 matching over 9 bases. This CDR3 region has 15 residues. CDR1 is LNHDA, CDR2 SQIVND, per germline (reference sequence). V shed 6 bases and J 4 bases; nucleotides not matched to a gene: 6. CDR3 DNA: TGTGCCAGTAGGATAAGGACAGGGGCCACCGGGGAGCTGTTTTTT. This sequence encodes CASRIRTGATGELFF.

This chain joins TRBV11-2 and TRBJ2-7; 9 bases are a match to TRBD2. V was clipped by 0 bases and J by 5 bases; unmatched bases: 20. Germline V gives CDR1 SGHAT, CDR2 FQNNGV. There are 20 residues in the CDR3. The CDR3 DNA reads TGTGCCAGCAGCTTAGATTTTTTTAGCGGGGGAAATTTAGTCCCGCACGAGCAGTACTTC. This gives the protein CASSLDFFSGGNLVPHEQYF.

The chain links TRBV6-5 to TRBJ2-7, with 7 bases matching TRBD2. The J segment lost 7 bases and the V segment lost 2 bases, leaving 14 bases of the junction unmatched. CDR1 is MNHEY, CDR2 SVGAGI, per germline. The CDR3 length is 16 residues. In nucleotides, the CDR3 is TGTGCCAGCAGTTACGATCATGGCGGGAGCCTCTGGGAGCAGTACTTC. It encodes CASSYDHGGSLWEQYF.

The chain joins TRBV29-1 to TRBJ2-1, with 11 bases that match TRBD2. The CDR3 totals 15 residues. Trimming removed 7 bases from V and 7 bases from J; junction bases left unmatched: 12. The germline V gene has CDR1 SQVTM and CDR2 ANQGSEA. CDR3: CSASPSSGGLNEQFF. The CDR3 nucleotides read TGCAGCGCCAGTCCGTCTAGCGGGGGGCTAAATGAGCAGTTCTTC.